This T cell receptor (beta chain) was recorded in a study of shared T cell receptors in the human thymus. The CDR3 covers 18 residues. Sequenced by immunoSEQ multiplex PCR; TCRdb stores in-frame clones only, minus some. The sample includes roughly 500,000 clones, 75% to 85% of them seen just once. This sample also appeared in a second study, on human thymus T cells.

Input material: thymocytes. This sequence originates from a boy less than two years old with a congenital heart defect. The rearrangement uses TRBV21-1 and TRBJ2-1; TRBD1, the table's D call, was not compared with the DNA. TRBV21-1 is reported as a pseudogene. The DNA for the CDR3 is TGTGCCAGCAGCTCCCGGGACAGGGAAATCGAGGGCTACAATGAGCAGTTCTTC. This encodes CASSSRDREIEGYNEQFF.